A selection of T cell receptor beta chains follows, all from one sample in a study of cytomegalovirus exposure and HLA in healthy donors. Here immunoSEQ multiplex PCR was the method, and the copy in TCRdb shows in-frame clones only, minus some. The sample lists around 130,000 clones; about four fifths were seen once. The specimen was PBMCs. The receptors originated from a man younger than 35 in good health and CMV-seronegative. CDR3s include the opening cysteine and the closing phenylalanine or tryptophan. Each record gives: clone size, D gene, V gene, J gene, CDR3 DNA, CDR3 protein. A D gene is named only where the DNA matches it firmly. Size values are once, few and many counts, or a class for expanded clones, and some rows have none.

few	.	TRBV4-1	TRBJ1-5	TGCGCCAGCAGCCTATACGACACAGGAGAAATACAGCCCCAGCATTTT	CASSLYDTGEIQPQHF
.	.	TRBV18	TRBJ1-2	TGTGCCAGCTCACCACTTCGGGGTTGGTATGGCTACACCTTC	CASSPLRGWYGYTF
.	.	TRBV5-8	TRBJ2-3	TGTGCCAGCAGGCTCCCTTTCAGAGGATTCACAGATACGCAGTATTTT	CASRLPFRGFTDTQYF
.	TRBD2	TRBV6-5	TRBJ2-2	TGTGCCAGCAGTTTAGGGCGGGGGGCAGGTGACGGGGAGCTGTTTTTT	CASSLGRGAGDGELFF
.	TRBD1	TRBV15	TRBJ2-7	TGTGCCACCAGCGGCCAAGGACAGGGGAGCGCCTACGAGCAGTACTTC	CATSGQGQGSAYEQYF
few	TRBD1	TRBV27	TRBJ1-2	TGTGCCAGCAGTTCAGGGGGTGCGGGAGGCTACACCTTC	CASSSGGAGGYTF
.	.	TRBV19	TRBJ2-7	TGTGCCAGTAGTGTGGCCGCCTGGTACGAGCAGTACTTC	CASSVAAWYEQYF
.	.	TRBV19	TRBJ2-7	TGTGCCAGTAACATCGCCGGGACACCCTGGAGCGAGCAGTACTTC	CASNIAGTPWSEQYF
.	.	TRBV5-1	TRBJ1-2	TGCGCCAGCAGCCGTATGCGATATGGCTACACCTTC	CASSRMRYGYTF
.	.	TRBV10-1	TRBJ1-1	TGCGCCAGCAGTGATTTTGGAGGTACTGAAGCTTTCTTT	CASSDFGGTEAFF
few	.	TRBV7-9	TRBJ2-2	TGTGCCAGCAGCCTCCTGGTGGCGGCCGAGGAGCTGTTTTTT	CASSLLVAAEELFF
few	.	TRBV27	TRBJ2-5	TGTGCCAGCAGTTTCTTTCCAGGGTCAGAGACCCAGTACTTC	CASSFFPGSETQYF
.	.	TRBV5-1	TRBJ1-5	TGCGCCAGCAGCTTGGGCGGGGGCAATCAGCCCCAGCATTTT	CASSLGGGNQPQHF
.	.	TRBV5-6	TRBJ2-2	TGTGCCAGCAGCCTGGGTCAGACCGGGGAGCTGTTTTTT	CASSLGQTGELFF
once	.	TRBV5-4	TRBJ1-1	TGTGCCAGCAGCTTGGGGGGACTTGGTCCTGAAGCTTTCTTT	CASSLGGLGPEAFF
.	TRBD1	TRBV6-4	TRBJ1-5	TGTGCCAGCAGCGACAGGGGGCGGAATCAGCCCCAGCATTTT	CASSDRGRNQPQHF
.	.	TRBV9	TRBJ1-4	TGTGCCAGCAGCGTAGGAGGAGGAGGCGAAAAACTGTTTTTT	CASSVGGGGEKLFF
.	.	TRBV7-6	TRBJ1-1	TGTGCCAGCAGCTTAGTCGAGAAAAGTACTGAAGCTTTCTTT	CASSLVEKSTEAFF
.	.	TRBV30	TRBJ2-3	TGTGCCTGGACAGCAGGTGGGACACCCACAGATACGCAGTATTTT	CAWTAGGTPTDTQYF
.	.	TRBV13	TRBJ1-5	TGTGCCAGCAGCTTAGGACAGGCGTCGAATCAGCCCCAGCATTTT	CASSLGQASNQPQHF
few	TRBD2	TRBV5-5	TRBJ2-1	TGTGCCAGCAGCTTGGGGGGCGGGGGGGCCCACGAGCAGTTCTTC	CASSLGGGGAHEQFF
.	TRBD1	TRBV27	TRBJ1-5	TGTGCCAGCAGCCCTCGGACAGGTCGAAATCAGCCCCAGCATTTT	CASSPRTGRNQPQHF
.	.	TRBV30	TRBJ2-3	TGTGCCTGGCGTTTTTGGGCTAGCACAGATACGCAGTATTTT	CAWRFWASTDTQYF
.	TRBD1	TRBV6-6	TRBJ1-5	TGTGCCAGCAGTTACGAACAGGGGAGGAAGCCCCAGCATTTT	CASSYEQGRKPQHF
.	.	TRBV19	TRBJ1-2	TGTGCCAGTAGTATAGAATGGGGAGTCTATGGCTACACCTTC	CASSIEWGVYGYTF
.	.	TRBV7-8	TRBJ2-2	TGTGCCAGCAGTCCCAGGGTCCACGGGGAGCTGTTTTTT	CASSPRVHGELFF
.	.	TRBV5-1	TRBJ2-3	TGCGCCAGCAGCTTAAAGGGGCACGACACAGATACGCAGTATTTT	CASSLKGHDTDTQYF
.	.	TRBV15	TRBJ2-6	TGTGCCACCAGCTCTGGACTCCTGGGGACCAACGTCCTGACTTTC	CATSSGLLGTNVLTF
.	.	TRBV6-5	TRBJ2-2	TGTGCCAGCGCACTCACTAGCCAGGGCACCGGGGAGCTGTTTTTT	CASALTSQGTGELFF
few	.	TRBV7-9	TRBJ1-2	TGTGCCAGCAGCGGAGGATTTGGCTACACCTTC	CASSGGFGYTF
once	TRBD2	TRBV19	TRBJ2-5	TGTGCCAGTAGTAGGGGACTAGCGACAAAAGAGACCCAGTACTTC	CASSRGLATKETQYF
.	TRBD1	TRBV9	TRBJ2-2	TGTGCCAGCAGCGCGTACGGGACAGCGAACACCGGGGAGCTGTTTTTT	CASSAYGTANTGELFF
.	.	TRBV2	TRBJ1-2	TGTGCCAGCAGTGATGGCGGACTGCCCTATGGCTACACCTTC	CASSDGGLPYGYTF
.	.	TRBV20-1	TRBJ2-7	TGCAGTGCTTGGGGGCAGGGAGAGCAGTACTTC	CSAWGQGEQYF
.	TRBD1	TRBV28	TRBJ1-6	TGTGCCAGCAGACCGGACAGGACTTCTCCCCTCCACTTT	CASRPDRTSPLHF
.	TRBD2	TRBV4-2	TRBJ2-1	TGTGCCAGCAGCCAACTCGGGGGGGGACGACACAATGAGCAGTTCTTC	CASSQLGGGRHNEQFF
once	.	TRBV5-1	TRBJ1-1	TGCGCCAGCAGCTTGGGGACAGCCATGAACACTGAAGCTTTCTTT	CASSLGTAMNTEAFF
.	.	TRBV7-9	TRBJ1-4	TGTGCCAGCAGCTTTGCCCACTCACAGGGCCGGAATGAAAAACTGTTTTTT	CASSFAHSQGRNEKLFF
.	.	TRBV2	TRBJ1-5	TGTGCCAGCAGTGAAGCCCAAAGCAATCAGCCCCAGCATTTT	CASSEAQSNQPQHF
.	.	TRBV7-3	TRBJ2-2	TGTGCCAGCAGCCCGTCAGGGAACACCGGGGAGCTGTTTTTT	CASSPSGNTGELFF
.	.	TRBV10-2	TRBJ1-6	TGCGCCAGCAGTGAGAACCACGAGAATTCACCCCTCCACTTT	CASSENHENSPLHF
.	TRBD1	TRBV28	TRBJ2-7	TGTGCCAGCAGCCGCACAGGGGGCGTCTACGAGCAGTACTTC	CASSRTGGVYEQYF
few	.	TRBV5-4	TRBJ2-1	TGTGCCAGCAGCTTCGGCGGGGAAGCCGAGCAGTTCTTC	CASSFGGEAEQFF
few	.	TRBV10-3	TRBJ1-5	TGTGCCATCAGTGGATCGGAGGGGAAAAGCAATCAGCCCCAGCATTTT	CAISGSEGKSNQPQHF